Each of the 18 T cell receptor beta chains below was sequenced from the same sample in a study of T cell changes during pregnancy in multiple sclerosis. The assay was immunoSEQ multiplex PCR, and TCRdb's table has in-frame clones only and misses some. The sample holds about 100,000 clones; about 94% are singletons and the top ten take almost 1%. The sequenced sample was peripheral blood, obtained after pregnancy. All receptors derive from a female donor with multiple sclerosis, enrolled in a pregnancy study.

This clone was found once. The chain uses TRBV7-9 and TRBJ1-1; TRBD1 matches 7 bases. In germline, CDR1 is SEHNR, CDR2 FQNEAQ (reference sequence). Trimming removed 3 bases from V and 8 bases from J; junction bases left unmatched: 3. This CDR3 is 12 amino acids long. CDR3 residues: CASSFLTGEAFF. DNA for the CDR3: TGTGCCAGCAGCTTTCTGACAGGGGAAGCTTTCTTT.

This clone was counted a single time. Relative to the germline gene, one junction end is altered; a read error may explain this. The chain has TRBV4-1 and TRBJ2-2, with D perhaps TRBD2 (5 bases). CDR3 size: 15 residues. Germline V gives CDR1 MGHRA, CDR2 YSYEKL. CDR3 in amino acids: CVSSQWMTGSGELFF. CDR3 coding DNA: TGCGTCAGCAGCCAGTGGATGACGGGATCCGGGGAGCTGTTTTTT.

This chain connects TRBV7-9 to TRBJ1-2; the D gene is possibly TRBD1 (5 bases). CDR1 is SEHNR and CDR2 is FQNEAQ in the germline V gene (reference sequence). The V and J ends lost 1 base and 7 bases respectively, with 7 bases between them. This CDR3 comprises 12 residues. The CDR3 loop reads CASSLDRTGYTF. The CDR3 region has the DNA TGTGCCAGCAGCTTAGACAGGACTGGCTACACCTTC.

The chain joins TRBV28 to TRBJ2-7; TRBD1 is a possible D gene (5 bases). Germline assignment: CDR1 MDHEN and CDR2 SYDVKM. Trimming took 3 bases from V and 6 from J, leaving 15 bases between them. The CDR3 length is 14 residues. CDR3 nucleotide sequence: TGTGCCAGCAGTTTCGATCAGGGTTTCCGCGAGCAGTACTTC. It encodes CASSFDQGFREQYF.

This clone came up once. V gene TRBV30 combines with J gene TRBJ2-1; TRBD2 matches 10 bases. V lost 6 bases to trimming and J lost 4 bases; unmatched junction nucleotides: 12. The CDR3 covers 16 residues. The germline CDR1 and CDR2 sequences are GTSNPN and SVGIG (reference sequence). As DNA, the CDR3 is TGTGCCTGTTGGTTCCAAGGACTAGCGGATTACAATGAGCAGTTCTTC. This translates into CACWFQGLADYNEQFF.

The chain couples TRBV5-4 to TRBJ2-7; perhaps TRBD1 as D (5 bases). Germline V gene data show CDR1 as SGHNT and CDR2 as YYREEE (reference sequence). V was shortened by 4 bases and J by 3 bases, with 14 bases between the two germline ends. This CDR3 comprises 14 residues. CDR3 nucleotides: TGTGCCAGCAGCACCGACAGTATCCGCTACGAGCAGTACTTC. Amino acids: CASSTDSIRYEQYF.

This CDR3 reads CASSKTGGARLNTGELFF. CDR3 in DNA: TGTGCCAGCAGCAAGACAGGGGGGGCCCGCTTGAACACCGGGGAGCTGTTTTTT. This chain links TRBV27 with TRBJ2-2; TRBD1 matches at 9 bases. J gave up 1 base and V 6 bases, and 12 bases lay outside the gene matches. There are 18 residues in the CDR3. The germline V gene encodes CDR1 MNHEY and CDR2 SMNVEV (reference sequence).

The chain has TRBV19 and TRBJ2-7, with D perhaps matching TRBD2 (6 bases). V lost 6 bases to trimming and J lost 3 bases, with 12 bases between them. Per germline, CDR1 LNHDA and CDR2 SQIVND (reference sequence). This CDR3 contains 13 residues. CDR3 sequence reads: CASSWSEGYEQYF. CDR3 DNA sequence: TGTGCCAGTAGCTGGTCGGAGGGCTACGAGCAGTACTTC.

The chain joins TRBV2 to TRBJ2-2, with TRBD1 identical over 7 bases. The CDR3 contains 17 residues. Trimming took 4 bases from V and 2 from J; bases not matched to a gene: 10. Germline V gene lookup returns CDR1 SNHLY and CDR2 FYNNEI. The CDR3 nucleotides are TGTGCCAGCAGTGGAATAACAGGGGTTCGAAACACCGGGGAGCTGTTTTTT. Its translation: CASSGITGVRNTGELFF.

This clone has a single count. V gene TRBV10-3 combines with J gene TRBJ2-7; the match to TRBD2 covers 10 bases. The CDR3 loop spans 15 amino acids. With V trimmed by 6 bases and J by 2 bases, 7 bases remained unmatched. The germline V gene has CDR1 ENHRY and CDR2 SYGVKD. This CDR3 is CAISHGTSATYEQYF. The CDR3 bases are TGTGCCATCAGCCACGGGACTAGCGCAACCTACGAGCAGTACTTC.

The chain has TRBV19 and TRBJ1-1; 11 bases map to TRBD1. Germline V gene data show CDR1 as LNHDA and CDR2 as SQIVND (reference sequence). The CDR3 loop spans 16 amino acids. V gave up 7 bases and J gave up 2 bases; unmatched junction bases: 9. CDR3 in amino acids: CASTRDRGYSNTEAFF. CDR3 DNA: TGTGCCAGTACCCGGGACAGGGGGTATTCAAACACTGAAGCTTTCTTT. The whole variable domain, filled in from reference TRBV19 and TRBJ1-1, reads DGGITQSPKYLFRKEGQNVTLSCEQNLNHDAMYWYRQDPGQGLRLIYYSQIVNDFQKGDIAEGYSVSREKKESFPLTVTSAQKNPTAFYLCASTRDRGYSNTEAFFGQGTRLTVV.

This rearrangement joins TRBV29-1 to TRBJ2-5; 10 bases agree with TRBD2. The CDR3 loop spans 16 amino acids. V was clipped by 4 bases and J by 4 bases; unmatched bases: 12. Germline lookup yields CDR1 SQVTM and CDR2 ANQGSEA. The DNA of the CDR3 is TGCAGCGTTGCGAGCGGGAGGGCCCGAGGTGCAGAGACCCAGTACTTC. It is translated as CSVASGRARGAETQYF.

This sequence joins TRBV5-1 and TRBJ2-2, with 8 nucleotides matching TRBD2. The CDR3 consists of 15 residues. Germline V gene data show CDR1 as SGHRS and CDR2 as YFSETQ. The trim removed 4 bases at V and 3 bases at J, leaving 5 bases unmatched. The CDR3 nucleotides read TGCGCCAGCAGCGTTAGCGGGAAGGACACCGGGGAGCTGTTTTTT. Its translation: CASSVSGKDTGELFF.

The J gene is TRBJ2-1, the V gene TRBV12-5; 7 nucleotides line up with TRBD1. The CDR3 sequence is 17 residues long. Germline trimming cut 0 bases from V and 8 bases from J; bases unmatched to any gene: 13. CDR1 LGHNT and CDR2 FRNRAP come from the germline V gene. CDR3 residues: CASGLVLTGLGIDEQFF. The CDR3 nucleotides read TGTGCTAGTGGTTTGGTTCTGACAGGGTTGGGTATCGATGAGCAGTTCTTC.

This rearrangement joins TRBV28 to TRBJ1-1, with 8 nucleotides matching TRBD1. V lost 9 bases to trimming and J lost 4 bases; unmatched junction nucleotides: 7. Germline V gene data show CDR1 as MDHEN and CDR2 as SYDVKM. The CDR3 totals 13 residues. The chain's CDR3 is CASQGAKSTEAFF. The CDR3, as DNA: TGTGCCAGTCAGGGGGCAAAGAGCACTGAAGCTTTCTTT.

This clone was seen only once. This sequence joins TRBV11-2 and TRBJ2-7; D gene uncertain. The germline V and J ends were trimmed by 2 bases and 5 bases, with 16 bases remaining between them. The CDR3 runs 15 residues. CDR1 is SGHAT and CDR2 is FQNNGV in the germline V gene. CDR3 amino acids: CASSLLNGPGDEQYF. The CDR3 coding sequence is TGTGCCAGCAGCTTACTTAATGGGCCAGGCGACGAGCAGTACTTC.

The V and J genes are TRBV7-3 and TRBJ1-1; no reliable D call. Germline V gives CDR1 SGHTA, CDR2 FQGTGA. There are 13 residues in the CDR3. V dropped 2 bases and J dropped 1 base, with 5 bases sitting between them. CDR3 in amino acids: CASSLYRNTEAFF. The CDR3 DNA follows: TGTGCCAGCAGCTTATACAGGAACACTGAAGCTTTCTTT.

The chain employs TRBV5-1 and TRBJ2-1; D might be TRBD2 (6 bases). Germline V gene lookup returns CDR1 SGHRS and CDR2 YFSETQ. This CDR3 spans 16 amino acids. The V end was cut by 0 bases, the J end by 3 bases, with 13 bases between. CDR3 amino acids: CASSLAGDTLYNEQFF. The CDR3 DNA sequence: TGCGCCAGCAGCTTGGCGGGAGACACCCTCTACAATGAGCAGTTCTTC.